Shown below are 20 T cell receptor beta chains from a single sample sequenced in a study of T cells in Graves' hyperthyroidism and ophthalmopathy. From RNA transcripts, TCR beta CDR3 regions were amplified. Primed by the HTBI set, a first-round RT-PCR was run on the TCR CDR3. TCRdb called the multiplex PCR reads again in MiXCR, with one record for every CDR3 protein. This sample has 450,000 to 650,000 distinct CDR3 sequences; roughly 15% occur once, and the top ten carry approximately 18%. Sequenced material: blood. These receptors were collected from a woman in her late teens or twenties with Graves' ophthalmopathy.

This clonotype was counted ten times or more. The V and J genes are TRBV13 and TRBJ2-3; 10 positions agree with TRBD1. This CDR3 has 15 amino acids. Germline CDR1 is PRHDT and CDR2 is FYEKMQ (reference sequence). Losses at the gene ends were 3 bases for V and 5 bases for J; bases not matched to a gene: 5. The CDR3 loop is CASSFRQGAGDTQYF. The CDR3 nucleotides are TGTGCCAGCAGCTTCCGACAGGGGGCGGGAGATACGCAGTATTTT.

This clonotype has ten or more counts. The rearrangement joins TRBV29-1 to TRBJ2-2; TRBD1 matches 9 bases. CDR3 size: 18 residues. Germline CDR1 and CDR2: SQVTM and ANQGSEA. The trim removed 4 bases at V and 0 bases at J, leaving 12 bases unmatched. The CDR3 region has the DNA TGCAGCGTTGTTGGGGACAGGGACTTTTGGACGAACACCGGGGAGCTGTTTTTT. Its translation: CSVVGDRDFWTNTGELFF.

The table lists this clonotype with many counts. The rearrangement links TRBV20-1 to TRBJ1-1, with a possible D match to TRBD1 (5 bases). The CDR3 has 11 residues. V dropped 5 bases and J dropped 5 bases, with 9 bases sitting between them. The germline gives CDR1 DFQATT, CDR2 SNEGSKA (reference sequence). The CDR3 here is CSARPGTEAFF. The CDR3 region has the DNA TGCAGTGCTCGGCCAGGGACTGAAGCTTTCTTT.

This clonotype was counted at least ten times. This chain connects TRBV27 to TRBJ2-1; 12 bases line up with TRBD2. V trimming: 0 bases; J trimming: 9 bases; junction bases outside the gene matches: 6. CDR3 size: 16 residues. CDR1 MNHEY and CDR2 SMNVEV come from the germline V gene (reference sequence). This CDR3 reads CASSLSPSGGAVEQFF. CDR3 DNA sequence: TGTGCCAGCAGTTTATCACCTAGCGGGGGGGCCGTTGAGCAGTTCTTC.

This clonotype was observed many times. V is TRBV3-1 and J is TRBJ2-7; the match to TRBD1 covers 12 bases. CDR3 size: 15 residues. V dropped 4 bases and J dropped 5; count of bases not matched to a gene: 6. The V gene's germline CDR1 is LGHDT and CDR2 YNNKEL (reference sequence). The CDR3 DNA reads as TGTGCCAGCAGCCGTTCCGGGACAGGGGGCGACGAGCAGTACTTC. Residues: CASSRSGTGGDEQYF.

This clonotype was recorded many times. The J gene is TRBJ1-2, the V gene TRBV27; a weak D match, TRBD1 (6 bases). Trimming pared 2 bases from V and 7 bases from J, leaving 14 bases between. The CDR3 contains 14 residues. Germline V gene lookup returns CDR1 MNHEY and CDR2 SMNVEV (reference sequence). The CDR3 is CASSLGASGVGYTF. The CDR3 DNA sequence: TGTGCCAGCAGTTTAGGGGCGTCAGGGGTTGGCTACACCTTC.

In its sample, this clonotype was seen many times. The CDR3 reads CASSSLLAGGIEQFF. CDR3 bases: TGTGCCAGCAGTTCTTTACTAGCGGGAGGGATTGAGCAGTTCTTC. This chain joins TRBV12-3 or TRBV12-4 and TRBJ2-1, with 13 bases that match TRBD2. V lost 4 bases, J lost 9 bases, and 6 bases stayed unmatched. There are 15 residues in the CDR3.

V is TRBV7-2 and J is TRBJ1-3; D not certain. V was shortened by 2 bases and J by 0 bases, with 11 bases between the two germline ends. Germline assignment: CDR1 SGHTA and CDR2 FQGNSA. This CDR3 is 16 amino acids long. The CDR3 DNA is TGTGCCAGCAGCTTAATTGCCGCTCGCTCTGGAAACACCATATATTTT. It specifies CASSLIAARSGNTIYF. The full variable domain, with the rest looked up from reference TRBV7-2 and TRBJ1-3, is GAGVSQSPSNKVTEKGKDVELRCDPISGHTALYWYRQSLGQGLEFLIYFQGNSAPDKSGLPSDRFSAERTGGSVSTLTIQRTQQEDSAVYLCASSLIAARSGNTIYFGEGSWLTVV.

This clonotype has a count of ten or more. This rearrangement joins TRBV4-2 to TRBJ1-4; D not resolved. The CDR3 loop spans 16 amino acids. Germline V gives CDR1 LGHNA, CDR2 YNFKEQ. V lost 2 bases, J lost 2 bases, and 12 bases lay in between. As DNA, the CDR3 is TGTGCCAGCAGCCAAATCAAGGAGGGTACTAATGAAAAACTGTTTTTT. It translates to CASSQIKEGTNEKLFF.

This clonotype was counted many times. V gene TRBV7-3 combines with J gene TRBJ2-1; 7 nucleotides align to TRBD1. In germline, CDR1 is SGHTA, CDR2 FQGTGA. The CDR3 length is 17 residues. The V segment lost 3 bases and the J segment 5 bases; nucleotides outside the gene matches: 13. The CDR3 spells CASSFSPSDRENNEQFF. In DNA form, the CDR3 reads TGTGCCAGCAGCTTTAGTCCCAGTGACAGGGAAAACAATGAGCAGTTCTTC.

Worth noting for this clonotype: Germline is not matched at one junction end, which may reflect a read error. J is TRBJ1-3 and V is TRBV4-2, with TRBD1 matching 8 bases. CDR1 is LGHNA, CDR2 YNFKEQ, per germline. The CDR3 totals 15 residues. Written as DNA, the CDR3 is TGTGCCAGCAGCCAGGTGGACAGGGCGGGAAACCCCATATATTTT. This codes for CASSQVDRAGNPIYF.

This clonotype was detected ten times or more. The gene calls are TRBV4-1 and TRBJ2-1; 9 bases align to TRBD2. The germline gives CDR1 MGHRA, CDR2 YSYEKL. This CDR3 is 16 amino acids long. V lost 3 bases, J lost 8 bases, and 11 bases stayed unmatched. The CDR3 loop is CASSQDAGLASDEQFF. CDR3 nucleotides: TGCGCCAGCAGCCAGGATGCCGGACTAGCGTCGGATGAGCAGTTCTTC.

CDR3 residues: CASSMGQGASDTQYF. The CDR3 DNA sequence: TGTGCCAGCAGCATGGGACAGGGGGCCTCCGATACGCAGTATTTT. The chain employs TRBV5-6 and TRBJ2-3; TRBD1 matches 12 bases. Germline CDR1 reads SGHDT; CDR2 reads YYEEEE. V dropped 4 bases and J dropped 6; count of bases not matched to a gene: 6. This CDR3 has 15 amino acids.

The chain recombines TRBV19 with TRBJ1-2; tentatively, D is TRBD1 (6 bases). Germline V CDR1 and CDR2: LNHDA, SQIVND (reference sequence). The CDR3 is 13 residues long. The V and J ends lost 7 bases and 8 bases respectively, with 17 bases between them. Written as DNA, the CDR3 is TGTGCCAGTAAAGTCAGGGGTGCGAAAGGCTACACCTTC. As protein: CASKVRGAKGYTF. The full variable domain, completed using reference TRBV19 and TRBJ1-2, is DGGITQSPKYLFRKEGQNVTLSCEQNLNHDAMYWYRQDPGQGLRLIYYSQIVNDFQKGDIAEGYSVSREKKESFPLTVTSAQKNPTAFYLCASKVRGAKGYTFGSGTRLTVV.

V usage is TRBV9 and J usage is TRBJ2-7, with D perhaps TRBD1 (6 bases). Germline-derived CDR1 and CDR2 are SGDLS and YYNGEE. V was cut by 0 bases and J by 4 bases, with 32 bases left in between. The CDR3 runs to 21 residues. Here the CDR3 reads CASSVDPFLTPPSTGIYEQYF. The CDR3 DNA is TGTGCCAGCAGCGTAGACCCTTTTTTAACACCCCCTTCAACAGGGATATACGAGCAGTACTTC.

The sample holds a few counts of this clonotype. The CDR3 nucleotides are TGTGCCAGCAGTATTGCAGGCGGGGCTGGCACCGGGGAGCTGTTTTTT. Translated: CASSIAGGAGTGELFF. The chain joins TRBV6-1 to TRBJ2-2; maybe TRBD2 (6 bases). Trimming shortened V by 5 bases and J by 4 bases, and 17 bases separated the two germline ends. CDR3 length: 16 residues. From germline, CDR1 is MNHNS and CDR2 SASEGT.

This clonotype has a count of ten or more. In nucleotides, the CDR3 is TGTGCCAGCAGTTTCTGGGATGAGGATCAGCCCCAGCATTTT. Protein sequence: CASSFWDEDQPQHF. The chain employs TRBV12-3 or TRBV12-4 and TRBJ1-5; D uncertain. V lost 3 bases, J lost 5 bases, and 11 bases lay in between. This CDR3 has 14 residues.

This clonotype has just a few counts. J is TRBJ1-1 and V is TRBV15; no firm D call. Deletions cut 2 bases from V and 5 bases from J, with 12 bases between. This CDR3 region has 14 residues. Germline CDR1 is LNHNV and CDR2 is YYDKDF (reference sequence). The CDR3 spells CATSRQSAQTEAFF. The CDR3 nucleotides are TGTGCCACCAGCAGACAGTCGGCCCAAACTGAAGCTTTCTTT.

This clonotype was counted a few times. V and J are TRBV7-2 and TRBJ1-1, with 8 bases that match TRBD1. V dropped 1 base and J dropped 7; count of bases not matched to a gene: 14. Germline-derived CDR1 and CDR2 are SGHTA and FQGNSA. This CDR3 has 17 amino acids. The CDR3 coding sequence is TGTGCCAGCAGCTTAGGGTCATTCAGGGGGCTGGGTCGTGAAGCTTTCTTT. Translation: CASSLGSFRGLGREAFF. The entire variable domain, with the rest obtained from reference TRBV7-2 and TRBJ1-1, is as follows: GAGVSQSPSNKVTEKGKDVELRCDPISGHTALYWYRQSLGQGLEFLIYFQGNSAPDKSGLPSDRFSAERTGGSVSTLTIQRTQQEDSAVYLCASSLGSFRGLGREAFFGQGTRLTVV.

This clonotype came up many times. The chain employs TRBV20-1 and TRBJ1-5, with TRBD1 as a possible D gene (6 bases). From germline, CDR1 is DFQATT and CDR2 SNEGSKA (reference sequence). The CDR3 extends over 14 amino acids. V shed 5 bases and J shed 3 bases, with 14 bases lying between them. For the CDR3, the DNA is TGCAGTGCTCCCCGACAGGCGTACAATCAGCCCCAGCATTTT. It is translated as CSAPRQAYNQPQHF.